This T cell receptor (beta chain) was obtained from a study of T-cell reconstitution after alpha-beta-depleted transplantation in children. With V trimmed by 5 bases and J by 6 bases, 7 bases remained unmatched. The CDR3 loop spans 15 amino acids. Looked up from germline, CDR1 is SGHTA and CDR2 is FQGNSA. This clonotype occurred many times. Its antigen is unknown. Unique molecular identifiers were built into the TCRbeta library. TCRdb passed the PCR reads through MiXCR, listing each CDR3 protein once. Here the sample spans tens of thousands of distinct CDR3 sequences, around 7% being singletons. General study results and limits: The origin of alpha-beta T cells about two months after transplant was reportedly several hundred expanded graft clones. A year post-transplant, T-cell counts and diversity derived mostly from newly produced T cells. Diversity of TCRbeta at day 60 was high in some patients, arising from surviving recipient T cells and thymic progenitors.

The origin of this receptor is a child under two years old who had a stem cell transplant for acute myeloid leukemia, so the T cells may come from the graft donor. The material sequenced was peripheral blood, taken 60 days after TCRalphabeta/CD19-depleted stem cell transplant. The chain uses TRBV7-2 and TRBJ1-4, with 9 positions matching TRBD1. CDR3 amino acids: CASSRTGDTHEKLFF. The CDR3 bases are TGTGCCAGCAGCCGGACAGGGGACACTCATGAAAAACTGTTTTTT. Full variable domain (rest looked up from reference TRBV7-2 and TRBJ1-4): GAGVSQSPSNKVTEKGKDVELRCDPISGHTALYWYRQSLGQGLEFLIYFQGNSAPDKSGLPSDRFSAERTGGSVSTLTIQRTQQEDSAVYLCASSRTGDTHEKLFFGSGTQLSVL.